This T cell receptor beta chain was obtained from a study of T-cell reconstitution after alpha-beta-depleted transplantation in children. Study conclusions and caveats: T-cell numbers and diversity, one year after transplant, stemmed largely from T cells that were newly produced.

Using unique molecular identifiers, the investigators prepared the TCRbeta library. TCRdb recomputed calls from the PCR reads with MiXCR, one row per CDR3 protein. In the table there are around 700,000 distinct CDR3 sequences, under 15% of which are singletons. V shed 0 bases and J shed 0 bases, with 8 bases lying between them. The CDR3 is 15 amino acids. Germline CDR1 reads SEHNR; CDR2 reads FQNEAQ (reference sequence). This clonotype was seen many times. The antigen is unknown. The chain is built from TRBV7-9 and TRBJ1-1; D is ambiguous. The sequence came from a girl aged 2 to 10 with congenital amegakaryocytic thrombocytopenia, due to receive a stem cell transplant. The source was PBMCs, collected before TCRalphabeta/CD19-depleted stem cell transplant. CDR3 region: CASSLAWRVNTEAFF. The CDR3 DNA reads as TGTGCCAGCAGCTTAGCCTGGCGTGTGAACACTGAAGCTTTCTTT.